These T cell receptor beta chains were read from a single sample in a study of response to subunit inactivated influenza vaccine. Via MiXCR, TCRdb re-called the RT-PCR reads, giving one row per CDR3 protein. The sample records roughly 790,000 distinct CDR3 sequences, approximately 22% being singletons. The source was PBMCs from blood, collected 5 to 6 days after vaccination. The receptors here all came from a middle-aged man who received an inactivated influenza vaccine. Both conserved end residues are part of each CDR3. A D gene is named only where the DNA matches it firmly. Some rows mark clone size as missing; the rest say once, few, many or name a class of expanded clone.

v_call: TRBV20-1; clone_size: NA; j_call: TRBJ2-5; d_call: NA; cdr3_nt: TGCAGTGCTAAAAAGGGACGTCAGCAAGAGACCCAGTACTTC; cdr3_aa: CSAKKGRQQETQYF
v_call: TRBV5-5; clone_size: many; j_call: TRBJ2-3; d_call: TRBD2; cdr3_nt: TGTGCCAGCAGCTTGGCTAGCGGGGGAAGCACAGATACGCAGTATTTT; cdr3_aa: CASSLASGGSTDTQYF
v_call: TRBV6-4; clone_size: many; j_call: TRBJ2-5; d_call: NA; cdr3_nt: TGTGCCAGCAGTGGTACAACAGTGTACCAAGAGACCCAGTACTTC; cdr3_aa: CASSGTTVYQETQYF
v_call: TRBV5-1; clone_size: few; j_call: TRBJ2-3; d_call: NA; cdr3_nt: TGCGCCAGCAGCTTGGCGTCAGGGGGGCTCGCAGATACGCAGTATTTT; cdr3_aa: CASSLASGGLADTQYF
v_call: TRBV4-3; clone_size: few; j_call: TRBJ1-1; d_call: TRBD1; cdr3_nt: TGCGCCAGCAGCACCCGGACAGGGAGGAGTACTGAAGCTTTCTTT; cdr3_aa: CASSTRTGRSTEAFF
v_call: TRBV9; clone_size: once; j_call: TRBJ2-3; d_call: TRBD2; cdr3_nt: TGTGCCAGCAGCGTAGCTTCCCTAGCGGGAGGGACAGATACGCAGTATTTT; cdr3_aa: CASSVASLAGGTDTQYF
v_call: TRBV12-3/TRBV12-4; clone_size: few; j_call: TRBJ1-2; d_call: NA; cdr3_nt: TGTGCCAGCAGCCCCGTTGGGCCAGGACAAACTGGTGGCTACACCTTC; cdr3_aa: CASSPVGPGQTGGYTF
v_call: TRBV7-9; clone_size: NA; j_call: TRBJ1-5; d_call: NA; cdr3_nt: TGTGCCAGCAGCTTAGAACGGGAGACGCCCCAGCATTTT; cdr3_aa: CASSLERETPQHF
v_call: TRBV7-8; clone_size: few; j_call: TRBJ2-5; d_call: TRBD2; cdr3_nt: TGTGCCAGCAGCTTAGAGATAGCGGGAGCAGGGGAGACCCAGTACTTC; cdr3_aa: CASSLEIAGAGETQYF
v_call: TRBV11-1; clone_size: NA; j_call: TRBJ1-2; d_call: NA; cdr3_nt: TGTGCCAGCAGCCCATGGCAGGAGGGGGTTTTCGCTAAAGATGGCTACACCTTC; cdr3_aa: CASSPWQEGVFAKDGYTF
v_call: TRBV30; clone_size: NA; j_call: TRBJ1-6; d_call: NA; cdr3_nt: TGTGCCTGGAGTCTCCGGGCCCGGACGGCCCTCCACTTT; cdr3_aa: CAWSLRARTALHF
v_call: TRBV12-3/TRBV12-4; clone_size: NA; j_call: TRBJ1-2; d_call: NA; cdr3_nt: TGTGCCAGCAGTTTTCTCGACAGAACCTATGGCTACACCTTC; cdr3_aa: CASSFLDRTYGYTF
v_call: TRBV7-6; clone_size: many; j_call: TRBJ1-1; d_call: NA; cdr3_nt: TGTGCCAGCAGCTTTTCGAGGGACACTGAAGCTTTCTTT; cdr3_aa: CASSFSRDTEAFF
v_call: TRBV4-2; clone_size: few; j_call: TRBJ1-4; d_call: TRBD1; cdr3_nt: TGTGCCAGCAGCCAAGGGGACAGCGATAATGAAAAACTGTTTTTT; cdr3_aa: CASSQGDSDNEKLFF
v_call: TRBV3-1; clone_size: few; j_call: TRBJ2-2; d_call: TRBD1; cdr3_nt: TGTGCCAGCAGCCCCGGACAGGGGGTGGGCACCGGGGAGCTGTTTTTT; cdr3_aa: CASSPGQGVGTGELFF
v_call: TRBV6-2/TRBV6-3; clone_size: few; j_call: TRBJ1-2; d_call: NA; cdr3_nt: TGTGCCAGCAGTTACGGGGGGATCGACTATGGCTACACCTTC; cdr3_aa: CASSYGGIDYGYTF
v_call: TRBV12-3/TRBV12-4; clone_size: many; j_call: TRBJ1-5; d_call: NA; cdr3_nt: TGTGCCAGCAGTGGCGGTAATAGGCCCCAGCATTTT; cdr3_aa: CASSGGNRPQHF
v_call: TRBV5-1; clone_size: NA; j_call: TRBJ1-5; d_call: NA; cdr3_nt: TGCGCCAGCAGCCTGGGAGGGGACGTCTTAGGCAATCAGCCCCAGCATTTT; cdr3_aa: CASSLGGDVLGNQPQHF
v_call: TRBV12-3/TRBV12-4; clone_size: many; j_call: TRBJ1-3; d_call: NA; cdr3_nt: TGTGCCAGCAGGTTCACAGTCTCCTCTGGAAACACCATATATTTT; cdr3_aa: CASRFTVSSGNTIYF
v_call: TRBV7-9; clone_size: many; j_call: TRBJ2-1; d_call: NA; cdr3_nt: TGTGCCAGCAGTCCACCTCACAGTGGACAGAGGAATGAGCAGTTCTTC; cdr3_aa: CASSPPHSGQRNEQFF
v_call: TRBV4-1; clone_size: NA; j_call: TRBJ2-1; d_call: NA; cdr3_nt: TGCGCCAGCAGCCAAGTAGGGGGCGGGGAAGAGCAGTTCTTC; cdr3_aa: CASSQVGGGEEQFF
v_call: TRBV11-2; clone_size: many; j_call: TRBJ2-7; d_call: NA; cdr3_nt: TGTGCCAGCAGCTTAGAGGGGGGGCGCACCTACGAGCAGTACTTC; cdr3_aa: CASSLEGGRTYEQYF
v_call: TRBV15; clone_size: NA; j_call: TRBJ2-1; d_call: NA; cdr3_nt: TGTGCCACCAGCCGGGGCTTCAATGAGCAGTTCTTC; cdr3_aa: CATSRGFNEQFF
v_call: TRBV25-1; clone_size: NA; j_call: TRBJ2-3; d_call: TRBD2; cdr3_nt: TGTGCCAGCAGTCGTCTAGCGGGAGAGATCACAGATACGCAGTATTTT; cdr3_aa: CASSRLAGEITDTQYF
v_call: TRBV28; clone_size: few; j_call: TRBJ1-1; d_call: NA; cdr3_nt: TGTGCCAGCAGTTTATTTCAGGGCGGAACTGAAGCTTTCTTT; cdr3_aa: CASSLFQGGTEAFF